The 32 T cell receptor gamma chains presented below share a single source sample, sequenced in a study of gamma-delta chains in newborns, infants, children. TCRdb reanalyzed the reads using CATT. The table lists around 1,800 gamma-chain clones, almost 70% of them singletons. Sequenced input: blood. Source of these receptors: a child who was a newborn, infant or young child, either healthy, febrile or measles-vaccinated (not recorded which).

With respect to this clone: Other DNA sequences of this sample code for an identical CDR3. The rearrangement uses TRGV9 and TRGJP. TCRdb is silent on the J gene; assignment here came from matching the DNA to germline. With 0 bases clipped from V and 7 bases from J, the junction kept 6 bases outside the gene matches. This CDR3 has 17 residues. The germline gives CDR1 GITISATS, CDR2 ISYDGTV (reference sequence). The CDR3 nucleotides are TGTGCCTTGTGGGAGGTGCACCGCGAGTTGGGCAAAAAAATCAAGGTATTT. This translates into CALWEVHRELGKKIKVF.

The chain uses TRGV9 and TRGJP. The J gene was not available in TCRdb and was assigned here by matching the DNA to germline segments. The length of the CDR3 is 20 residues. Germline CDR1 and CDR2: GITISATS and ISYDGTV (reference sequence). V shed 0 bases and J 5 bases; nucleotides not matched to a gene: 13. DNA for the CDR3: TGTGCCTTGTGGGAGGTGCCCGGAGGAAAAAAAGAGTTGGGCAAAAAAATCAAGGTATTT. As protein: CALWEVPGGKKELGKKIKVF.

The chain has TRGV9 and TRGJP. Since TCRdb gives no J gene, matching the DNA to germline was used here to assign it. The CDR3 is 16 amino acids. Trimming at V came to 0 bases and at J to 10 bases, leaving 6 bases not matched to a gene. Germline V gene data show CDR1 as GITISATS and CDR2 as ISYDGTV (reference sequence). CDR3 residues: CALWEVLGLGKKIKVF. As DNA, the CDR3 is TGTGCCTTGTGGGAGGTGCTAGGATTGGGCAAAAAAATCAAGGTATTT.

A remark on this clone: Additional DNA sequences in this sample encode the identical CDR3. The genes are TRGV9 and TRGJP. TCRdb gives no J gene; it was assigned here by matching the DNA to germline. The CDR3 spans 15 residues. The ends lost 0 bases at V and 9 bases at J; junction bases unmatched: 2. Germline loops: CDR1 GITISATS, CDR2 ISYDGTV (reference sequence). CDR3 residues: CALWEVRLGKKIKVF. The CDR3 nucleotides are TGTGCCTTGTGGGAGGTGCGGTTGGGCAAAAAAATCAAGGTATTT.

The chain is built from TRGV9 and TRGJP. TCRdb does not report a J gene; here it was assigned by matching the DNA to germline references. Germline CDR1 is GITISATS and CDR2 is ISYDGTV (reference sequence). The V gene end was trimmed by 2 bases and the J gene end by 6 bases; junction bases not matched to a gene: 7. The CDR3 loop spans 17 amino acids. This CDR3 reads CALWEDSRELGKKIKVF. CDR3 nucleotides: TGTGCCTTGTGGGAGGATTCTCGAGAGTTGGGCAAAAAAATCAAGGTATTT.

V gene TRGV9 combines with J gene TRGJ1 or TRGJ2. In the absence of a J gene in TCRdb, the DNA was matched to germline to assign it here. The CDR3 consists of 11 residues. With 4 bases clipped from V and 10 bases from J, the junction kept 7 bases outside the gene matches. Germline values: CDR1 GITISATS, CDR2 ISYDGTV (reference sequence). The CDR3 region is CALWEGAKKLF. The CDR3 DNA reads TGTGCCTTGTGGGAAGGAGCGAAGAAACTCTTT.

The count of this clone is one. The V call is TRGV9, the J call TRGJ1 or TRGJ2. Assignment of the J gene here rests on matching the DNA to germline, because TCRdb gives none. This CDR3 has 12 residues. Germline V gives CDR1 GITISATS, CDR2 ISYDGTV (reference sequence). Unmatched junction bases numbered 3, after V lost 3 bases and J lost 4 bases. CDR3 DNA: TGTGCCTTGTGGGAGTGGTATTATAAGAAACTCTTT. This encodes CALWEWYYKKLF.

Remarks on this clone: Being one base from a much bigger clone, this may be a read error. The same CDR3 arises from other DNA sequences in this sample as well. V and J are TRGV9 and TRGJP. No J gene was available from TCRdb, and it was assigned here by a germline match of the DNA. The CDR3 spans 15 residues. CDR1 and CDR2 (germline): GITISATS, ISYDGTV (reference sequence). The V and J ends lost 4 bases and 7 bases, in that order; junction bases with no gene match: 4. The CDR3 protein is CALWDQELGKKIKVF. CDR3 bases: TGTGCCTTGTGGGATCAGGAGTTGGGCAAAAAAATCAAGGTATTT.

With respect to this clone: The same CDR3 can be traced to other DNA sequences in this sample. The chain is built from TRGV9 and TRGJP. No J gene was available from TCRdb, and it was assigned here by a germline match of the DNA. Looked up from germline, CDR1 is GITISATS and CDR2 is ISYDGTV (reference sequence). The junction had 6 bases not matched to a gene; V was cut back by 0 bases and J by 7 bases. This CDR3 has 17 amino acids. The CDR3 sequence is CALWEVRGELGKKIKVF. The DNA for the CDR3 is TGTGCCTTGTGGGAGGTGCGTGGGGAGTTGGGCAAAAAAATCAAGGTATTT.

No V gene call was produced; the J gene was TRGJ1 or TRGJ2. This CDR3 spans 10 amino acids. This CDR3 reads CALWEYPKLF. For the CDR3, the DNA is TGTGCCTTGTGGGAGTATCCGAAACTCTTT.

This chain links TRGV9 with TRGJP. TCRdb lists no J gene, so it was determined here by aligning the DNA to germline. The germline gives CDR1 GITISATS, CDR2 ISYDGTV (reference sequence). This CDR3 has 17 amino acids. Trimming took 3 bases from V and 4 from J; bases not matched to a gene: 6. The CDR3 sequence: CALWEYVQELGKKIKVF. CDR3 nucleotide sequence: TGTGCCTTGTGGGAGTATGTACAAGAGTTGGGCAAAAAAATCAAGGTATTT.

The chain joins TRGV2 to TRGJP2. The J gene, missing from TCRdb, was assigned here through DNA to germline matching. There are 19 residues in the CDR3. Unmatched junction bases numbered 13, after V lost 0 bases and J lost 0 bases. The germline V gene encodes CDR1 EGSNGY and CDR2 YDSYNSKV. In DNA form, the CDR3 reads TGTGCCACCTGGGACGGGACTTTCCTGCCTTATAGTAGTGATTGGATCAAGACGTTT. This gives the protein CATWDGTFLPYSSDWIKTF.

The CDR3 DNA sequence: TGTGCCACCTGGGATGGGCCCTCGAGAACTCTCTTT. Translation: CATWDGPSRTLF. No J gene was named, though the V gene is TRGV4. There are 12 residues in the CDR3. The germline CDR1 and CDR2 sequences are EGSTGY and YDSYTSSV.

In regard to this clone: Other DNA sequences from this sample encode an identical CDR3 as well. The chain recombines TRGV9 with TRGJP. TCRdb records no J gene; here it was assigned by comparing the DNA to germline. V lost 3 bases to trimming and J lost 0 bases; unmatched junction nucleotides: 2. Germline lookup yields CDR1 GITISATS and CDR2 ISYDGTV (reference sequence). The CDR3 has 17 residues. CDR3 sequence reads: CALWEFGQELGKKIKVF. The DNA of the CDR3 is TGTGCCTTGTGGGAGTTTGGGCAAGAGTTGGGCAAAAAAATCAAGGTATTT.

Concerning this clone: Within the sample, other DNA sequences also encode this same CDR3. The CDR3 reads CALWEGNQELGKKIKVF. DNA of the CDR3: TGTGCCTTGTGGGAGGGGAATCAAGAGTTGGGCAAAAAAATCAAGGTATTT. This sequence joins TRGV9 and TRGJP. TCRdb offers no J gene call, so here the DNA was matched to germline to obtain one. This CDR3 has 17 amino acids. V gave up 2 bases and J gave up 4 bases; unmatched junction bases: 5. Per the germline V gene, CDR1 is GITISATS and CDR2 is ISYDGTV (reference sequence).

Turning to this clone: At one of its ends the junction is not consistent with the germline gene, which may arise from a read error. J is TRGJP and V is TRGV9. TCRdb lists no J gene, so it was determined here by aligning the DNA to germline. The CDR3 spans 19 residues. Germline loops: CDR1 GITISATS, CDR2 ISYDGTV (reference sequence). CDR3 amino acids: CALWEVKRSQELGKKIKVF. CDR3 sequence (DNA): TGTGCCTTATGGGAGGTGAAAAGGTCCCAAGAGTTGGGCAAAAAAATCAAGGTATTT.

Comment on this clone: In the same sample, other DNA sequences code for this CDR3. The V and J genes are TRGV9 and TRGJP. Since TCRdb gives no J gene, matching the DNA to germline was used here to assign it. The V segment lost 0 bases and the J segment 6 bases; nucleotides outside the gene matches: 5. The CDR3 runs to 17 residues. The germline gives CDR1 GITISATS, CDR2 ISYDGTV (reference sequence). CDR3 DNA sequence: TGTGCCTTGTGGGAGGTGCAGCTAGAGTTGGGCAAAAAAATCAAGGTATTT. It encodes CALWEVQLELGKKIKVF.

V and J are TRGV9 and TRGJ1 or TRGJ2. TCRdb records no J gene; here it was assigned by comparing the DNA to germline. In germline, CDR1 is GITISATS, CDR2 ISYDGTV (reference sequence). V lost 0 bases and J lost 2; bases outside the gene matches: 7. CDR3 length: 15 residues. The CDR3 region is CALWEVHPHYYKKLF. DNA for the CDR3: TGTGCCTTGTGGGAGGTGCACCCTCATTATTATAAGAAACTCTTT.

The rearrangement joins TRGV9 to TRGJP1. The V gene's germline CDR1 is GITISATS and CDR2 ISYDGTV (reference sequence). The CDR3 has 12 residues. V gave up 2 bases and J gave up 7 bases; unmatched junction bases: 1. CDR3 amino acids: CALWEDGWFKIF. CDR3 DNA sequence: TGTGCCTTGTGGGAGGATGGTTGGTTCAAGATATTT.

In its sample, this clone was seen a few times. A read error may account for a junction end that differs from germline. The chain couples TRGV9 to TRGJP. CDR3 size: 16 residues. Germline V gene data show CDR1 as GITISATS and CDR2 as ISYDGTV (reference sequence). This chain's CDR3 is CALWEYGELGRKIKVF. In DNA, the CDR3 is TGTGCCTTGTGGGAGTATGGGGAGTTGGGCAGAAAAATCAAGGTATTT.

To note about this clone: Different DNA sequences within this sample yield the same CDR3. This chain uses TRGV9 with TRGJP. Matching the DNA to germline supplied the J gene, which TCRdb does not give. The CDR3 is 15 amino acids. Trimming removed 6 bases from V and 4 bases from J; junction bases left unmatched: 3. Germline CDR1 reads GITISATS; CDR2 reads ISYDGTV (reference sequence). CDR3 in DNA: TGTGCCTTGTGGCGCCAAGAGTTGGGCAAAAAAATCAAGGTATTT. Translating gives CALWRQELGKKIKVF.

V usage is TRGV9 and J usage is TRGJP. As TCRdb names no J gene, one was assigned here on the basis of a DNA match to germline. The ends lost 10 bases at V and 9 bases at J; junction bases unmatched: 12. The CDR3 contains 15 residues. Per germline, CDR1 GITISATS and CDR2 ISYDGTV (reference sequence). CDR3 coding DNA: TGTGCCTTCACTGACGAGGTGTTGGGCAAAAAAATCAAGGTATTT. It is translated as CAFTDEVLGKKIKVF.

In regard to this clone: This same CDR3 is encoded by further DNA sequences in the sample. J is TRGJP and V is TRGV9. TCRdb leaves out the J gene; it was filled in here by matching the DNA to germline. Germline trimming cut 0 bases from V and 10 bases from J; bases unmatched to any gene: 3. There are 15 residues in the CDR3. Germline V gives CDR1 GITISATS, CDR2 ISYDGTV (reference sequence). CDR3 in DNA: TGTGCCTTGTGGGAGGTGCTTTTGGGCAAAAAAATCAAGGTATTT. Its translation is CALWEVLLGKKIKVF.

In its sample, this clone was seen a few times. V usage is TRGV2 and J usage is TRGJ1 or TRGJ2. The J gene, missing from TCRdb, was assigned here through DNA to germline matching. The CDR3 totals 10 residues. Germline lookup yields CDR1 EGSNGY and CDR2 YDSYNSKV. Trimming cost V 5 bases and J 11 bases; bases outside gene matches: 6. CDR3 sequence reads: CATWGGEKLF. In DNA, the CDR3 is TGTGCCACCTGGGGGGGGGAGAAACTCTTT.

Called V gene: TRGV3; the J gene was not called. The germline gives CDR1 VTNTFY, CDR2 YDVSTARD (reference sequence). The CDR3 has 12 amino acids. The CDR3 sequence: CATWDRPIYKLF. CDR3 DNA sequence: TGTGCCACCTGGGACAGGCCGATTTATAAGCTCTTT.

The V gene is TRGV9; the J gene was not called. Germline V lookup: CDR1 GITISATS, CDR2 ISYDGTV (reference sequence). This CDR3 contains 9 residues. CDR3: CALYYNKLF. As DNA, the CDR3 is TGTGCCTTGTACTATAACAAACTCTTT.

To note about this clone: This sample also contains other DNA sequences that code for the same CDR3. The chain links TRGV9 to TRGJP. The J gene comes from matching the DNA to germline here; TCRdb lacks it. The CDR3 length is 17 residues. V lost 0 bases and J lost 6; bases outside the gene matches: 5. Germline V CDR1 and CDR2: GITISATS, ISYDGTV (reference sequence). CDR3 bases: TGTGCCTTGTGGGAGGTGCGGAGAGAGTTGGGCAAAAAAATCAAGGTATTT. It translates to CALWEVRRELGKKIKVF.

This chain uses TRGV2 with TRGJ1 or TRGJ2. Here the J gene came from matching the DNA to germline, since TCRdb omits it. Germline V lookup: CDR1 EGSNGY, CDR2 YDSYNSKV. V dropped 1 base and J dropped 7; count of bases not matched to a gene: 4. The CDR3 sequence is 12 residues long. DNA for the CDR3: TGTGCCACCTGGGACGGATTCTATAAGAAACTCTTT. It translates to CATWDGFYKKLF.

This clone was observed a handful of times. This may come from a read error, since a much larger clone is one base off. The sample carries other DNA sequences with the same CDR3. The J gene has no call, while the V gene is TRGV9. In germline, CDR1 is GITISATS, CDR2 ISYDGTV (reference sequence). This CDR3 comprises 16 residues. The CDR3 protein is CALWEVQELGKKIKVF. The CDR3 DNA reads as TGTGCCTTGTGGGAGGTTCAAGAGTTGGGCAAAAAAATAAAGGTATTT.

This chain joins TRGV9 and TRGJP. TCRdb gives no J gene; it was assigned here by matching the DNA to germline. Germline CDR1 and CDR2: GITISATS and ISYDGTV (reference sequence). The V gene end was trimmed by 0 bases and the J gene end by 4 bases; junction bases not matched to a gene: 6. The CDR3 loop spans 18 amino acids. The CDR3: CALWEVQVQELGKKIKVF. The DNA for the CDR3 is TGTGCCTTGTGGGAGGTGCAGGTTCAAGAGTTGGGCAAAAAAATCAAGGTATTT.

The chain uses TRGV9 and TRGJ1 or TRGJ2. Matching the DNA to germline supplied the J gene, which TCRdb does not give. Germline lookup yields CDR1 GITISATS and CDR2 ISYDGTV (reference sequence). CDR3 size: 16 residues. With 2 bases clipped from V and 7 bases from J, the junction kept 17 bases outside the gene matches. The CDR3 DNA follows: TGTGCCTTGTGGGAGGCGCAGAGGGGCTCGGGGTATAAGAAACTCTTT. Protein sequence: CALWEAQRGSGYKKLF.

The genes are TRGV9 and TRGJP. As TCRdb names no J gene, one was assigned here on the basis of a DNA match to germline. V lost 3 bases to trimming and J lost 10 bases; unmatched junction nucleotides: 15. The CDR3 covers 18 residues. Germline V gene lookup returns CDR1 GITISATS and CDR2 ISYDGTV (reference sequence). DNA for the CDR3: TGTGCCTTGTGGGAGTCTTCTCCCTTTCGTTTGGGCAAAAAAATCAAGGTATTT. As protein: CALWESSPFRLGKKIKVF.